The sample holds a few counts of the clone carrying this TCR beta chain. This entry comes from a study of beta chain features in type 1 diabetes. cDNA synthesis used the whole RNA isolate, giving expressed TCRB sequences. Generated by immunoSEQ multiplex PCR, the TCRdb table keeps only in-frame clones and is missing some. The data show approximately 400,000 clones, about 16% seen once. This CDR3 is built from 14 residues. V shed 3 bases and J shed 5 bases, with 14 bases lying between them. CDR1 is KGHSH, CDR2 LQKENI, per germline. This clonotype originated in a woman aged 18-29 years in good health. The rearrangement uses TRBV18 and TRBJ2-7; tentatively, D is TRBD2 (7 bases). Sequencing was carried out using naive CD4+ T cells from blood. The CDR3 DNA is TGTGCCAGCTCACCCCTCTCGGGGGGCAACGAGCAGTACTTC. This sequence encodes CASSPLSGGNEQYF.